This TCR beta chain was sequenced in a study of T cell repertoires in cytomegalovirus infection. On the study more broadly: Evidence of both CMV infection and a matching HLA type came from public TCR beta signatures.

TCRdb called the reads again in MiXCR, with one record for every CDR3 protein. The sample has some 150,000 distinct CDR3 sequences; about 20% are singletons. Only a few counts were recorded for this clonotype. What it recognizes is unknown. Regarding the study as a whole: Summed frequency of shared TCR beta families picked out CMV carriers who also had the relevant HLA. Ex vivo responses were dominated by HLA-C-restricted CMV-specific TCR beta clonotypes.

The source material was PBMCs. The TCR comes from a human donor in good health (CMV status not recorded). Some clones in this sample may be carry-over from other donors' samples.

This CDR3 reads CASSLAGQNYGYTF. The CDR3 bases are TGTGCCAGCAGTTTAGCGGGACAGAACTATGGCTACACCTTC. The chain is built from TRBV27 and TRBJ1-2, with 7 bases fitting TRBD1. The CDR3 length is 14 residues. Germline CDR1 MNHEY, CDR2 SMNVEV (reference sequence). V trimming: 2 bases; J trimming: 2 bases; junction bases outside the gene matches: 2.